The clone carrying this TCR beta chain was picked up many times. The antigen is unknown. This record comes from a study of T-cell reconstitution after alpha-beta-depleted transplantation in children. General observations from the study: Roughly two months post-transplant, alpha-beta T cells reportedly originated from several hundred graft clones that had expanded. Some patients showed high day-60 TCRbeta diversity, which derived from surviving recipient T cells and thymic progenitors. T-cell counts and diversity were attributed mostly to newly produced T cells one year after transplant.

Library preparation (for TCRbeta) was performed with unique molecular identifiers. In TCRdb, the PCR reads were re-called with MiXCR into one record per CDR3 protein. The sample yields around 500,000 distinct CDR3 sequences, approximately 22% seen once. With V trimmed by 2 bases and J by 5 bases, 5 bases remained unmatched. This CDR3 is 15 amino acids long. Looked up from germline, CDR1 is SSHAT and CDR2 is FNYEAQ (reference sequence). This specimen consisted of PBMCs, mostly from graft donor cells, obtained 360 days after TCRalphabeta/CD19-depleted stem cell transplant. This sequence joins TRBV7-7 and TRBJ2-5, with TRBD2 matching over 10 bases. The sequence was obtained from a boy in the first two years of life who had a stem cell transplant for acute myeloid leukemia, so the T cells may come from the graft donor. The DNA of the CDR3 is TGTGCCAGCAGCTTATCAGCGGGGGGGCTGGAGACCCAGTACTTC. As protein: CASSLSAGGLETQYF.